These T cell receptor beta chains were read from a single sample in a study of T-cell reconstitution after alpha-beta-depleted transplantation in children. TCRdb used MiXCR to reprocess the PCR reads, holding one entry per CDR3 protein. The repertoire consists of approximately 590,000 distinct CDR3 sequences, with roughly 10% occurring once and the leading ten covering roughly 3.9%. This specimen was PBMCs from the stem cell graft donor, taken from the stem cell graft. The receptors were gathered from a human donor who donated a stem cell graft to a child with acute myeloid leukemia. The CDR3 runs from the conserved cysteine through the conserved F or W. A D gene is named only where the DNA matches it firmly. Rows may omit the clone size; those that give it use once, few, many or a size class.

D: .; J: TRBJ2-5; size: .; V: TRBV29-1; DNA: TGCAGCGTTCTTCGGGACGGCCAAGAGACCCAGTACTTC; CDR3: CSVLRDGQETQYF
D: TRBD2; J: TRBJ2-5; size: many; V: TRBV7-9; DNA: TGTGCCAGCATTAATAGCGGGAGGGCCGGTCCAGAGACCCAGTACTTC; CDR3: CASINSGRAGPETQYF
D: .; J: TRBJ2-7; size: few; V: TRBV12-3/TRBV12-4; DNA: TGTGCCAGCAGTTTCCCAGGGGTGAACTACGAGCAGTACTTC; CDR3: CASSFPGVNYEQYF
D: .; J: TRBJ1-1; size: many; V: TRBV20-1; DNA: TGCAGTGCTAGGAGGACGATCATGAACACTGAAGCTTTCTTT; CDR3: CSARRTIMNTEAFF
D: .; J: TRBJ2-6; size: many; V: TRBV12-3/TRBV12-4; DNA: TGTGCCACTAAGAGCCGGGGGAGCTCTGGGGCCAACGTCCTGACTTTC; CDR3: CATKSRGSSGANVLTF
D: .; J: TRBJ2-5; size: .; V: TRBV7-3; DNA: TGTGCCAGCAGCCCTACGGACCCGCAAGAGACCCAGTACTTC; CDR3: CASSPTDPQETQYF
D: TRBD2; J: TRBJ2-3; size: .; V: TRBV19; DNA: TGTGCCACTGGGACTAGGAGTTTATGGGGCGGAGATACGCAGTATTTT; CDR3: CATGTRSLWGGDTQYF
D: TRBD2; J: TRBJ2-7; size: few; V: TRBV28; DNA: TGTGCCAGCAATGGACTAGCGGGATTGGGCCACTACGAGCAGTACTTC; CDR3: CASNGLAGLGHYEQYF
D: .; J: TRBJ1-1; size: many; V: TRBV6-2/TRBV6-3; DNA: TGTGCCAGCAGTTACGGGGTGGATAACACTGAAGCTTTCTTT; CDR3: CASSYGVDNTEAFF
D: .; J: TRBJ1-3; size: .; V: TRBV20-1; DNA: TGCAGTGCTGGACCTGGGGTTAAGAACACCATATATTTT; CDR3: CSAGPGVKNTIYF
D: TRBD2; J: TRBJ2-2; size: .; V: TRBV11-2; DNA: TGTGCCAGCAGCCCCCCACGGGGAGGGAGCGGTGAGACCGGGGAGCTGTTTTTT; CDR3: CASSPPRGGSGETGELFF
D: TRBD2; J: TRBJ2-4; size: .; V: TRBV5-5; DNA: TGTGCCAGCAGCTTACTAGCGGTAGCCAAAAACATTCAGTACTTC; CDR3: CASSLLAVAKNIQYF
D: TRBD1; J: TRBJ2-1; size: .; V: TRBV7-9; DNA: TGTGCCAGCAGCTTAGGGCTCGGGACAGGGGCGGCGAATGAGCAGTTCTTC; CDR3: CASSLGLGTGAANEQFF
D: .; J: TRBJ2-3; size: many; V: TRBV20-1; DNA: TGCAGTGCTAGAGTGGGTAGCGGAAGCCTTAGGGCCCACAATACGCAGTATTTT; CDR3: CSARVGSGSLRAHNTQYF